This T cell receptor (beta chain) was found in a study of blood T cell repertoires in COVID-19. Looking at the study overall: From the United States, Italy and Spain came samples of acute and convalescent COVID-19. From T cells, B-cell-depleted T cells, or PBMCs came the material, which was cDNA or gDNA.

Original data processing: Scientists estimated how many nucleated cells there were by amplifying reference gene primers. Clones were read by immunoSEQ multiplex PCR, and TCRdb kept only the in-frame ones, dropping some. D and trimming come from the DNA, and the V and J calls and clone size come from that table. In the table there are around 59,000 clones, over 75% of which are singletons. This CDR3 region has 14 residues. Sequencing was carried out using peripheral blood. This chain links TRBV21-1 with TRBJ1-2; the D call TRBD1 from the table was never checked on the DNA. TRBV21-1 is an annotated pseudogene. The sequence came from a human donor in a cohort sampled during active COVID-19. Here the CDR3 DNA reads TGTGCCAGCAGCAAATCCAGGGGGCCGGACGGCTACACCTTC. It translates to CASSKSRGPDGYTF.